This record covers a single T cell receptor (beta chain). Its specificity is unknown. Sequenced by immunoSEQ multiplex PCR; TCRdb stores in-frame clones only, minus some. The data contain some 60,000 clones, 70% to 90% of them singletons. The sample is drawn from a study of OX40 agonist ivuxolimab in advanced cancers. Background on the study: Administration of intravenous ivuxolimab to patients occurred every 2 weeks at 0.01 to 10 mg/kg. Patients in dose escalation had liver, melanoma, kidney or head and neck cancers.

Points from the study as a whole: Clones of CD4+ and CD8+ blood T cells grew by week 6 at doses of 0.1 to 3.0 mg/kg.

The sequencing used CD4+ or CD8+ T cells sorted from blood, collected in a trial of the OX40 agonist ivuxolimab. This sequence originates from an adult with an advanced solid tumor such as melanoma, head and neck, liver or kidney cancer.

In DNA, the CDR3 is TGCGCCAGCAGCCCCGACAGTCTTACCTACAATGAGCAGTTCTTC. It is translated as CASSPDSLTYNEQFF. The V and J genes are TRBV5-1 and TRBJ2-1, with D possibly being TRBD1 (5 bases). V shed 4 bases and J shed 2 bases, with 13 bases lying between them. CDR3 length: 15 amino acids. Germline V gene sequence: CDR1 SGHRS, CDR2 YFSETQ. Full variable domain (remainder filled in from reference TRBV5-1 and TRBJ2-1): KAGVTQTPRYLIKTRGQQVTLSCSPISGHRSVSWYQQTPGQGLQFLFEYFSETQRNKGNFPGRFSGRQFSNSRSEMNVSTLELGDSALYLCASSPDSLTYNEQFFGPGTRLTVL.